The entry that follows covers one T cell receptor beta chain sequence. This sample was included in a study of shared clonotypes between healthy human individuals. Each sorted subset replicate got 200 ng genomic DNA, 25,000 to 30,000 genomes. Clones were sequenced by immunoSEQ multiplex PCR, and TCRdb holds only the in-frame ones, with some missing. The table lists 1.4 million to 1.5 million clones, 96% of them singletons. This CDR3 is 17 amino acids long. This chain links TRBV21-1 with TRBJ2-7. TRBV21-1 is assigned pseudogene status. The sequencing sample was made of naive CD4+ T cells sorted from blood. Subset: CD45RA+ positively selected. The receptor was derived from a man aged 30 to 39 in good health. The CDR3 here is CASSKARARYGGYEQYF. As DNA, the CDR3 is TGTGCCAGCAGCAAAGCCAGAGCGAGGTATGGGGGCTACGAGCAGTACTTC.